This T cell receptor (beta chain) was captured in a study of blood T cell repertoires in COVID-19. TCRdb's copy holds only in-frame clones and misses some; the assay was immunoSEQ multiplex PCR. Of around 50,000 clones in the sample, 89% were seen once. CDR3 length equals 18 residues. Germline V CDR1 and CDR2: LNHDA, SQIVND (reference sequence). The V and J ends lost 7 bases and 0 bases respectively, with 19 bases between them. The sequence was collected from a human donor in a cohort sampled during active COVID-19. The chain carries TRBV19 and TRBJ2-6, with TRBD2 as a possible D gene (6 bases). Source material: peripheral blood. The CDR3 DNA sequence: TGTGCCAGTATTAGATGGGGCCAGGACTACTCTGGGGCCAACGTCCTGACTTTC. Residues: CASIRWGQDYSGANVLTF.